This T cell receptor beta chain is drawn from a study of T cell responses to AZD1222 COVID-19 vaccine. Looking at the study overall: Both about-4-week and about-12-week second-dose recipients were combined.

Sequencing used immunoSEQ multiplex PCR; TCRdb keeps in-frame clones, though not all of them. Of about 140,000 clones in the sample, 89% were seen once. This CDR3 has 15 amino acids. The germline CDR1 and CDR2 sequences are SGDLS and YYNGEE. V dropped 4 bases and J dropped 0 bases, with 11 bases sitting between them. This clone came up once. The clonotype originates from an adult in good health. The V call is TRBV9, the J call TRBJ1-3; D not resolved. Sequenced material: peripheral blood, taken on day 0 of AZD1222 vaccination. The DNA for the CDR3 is TGTGCCAGCAGCCCTCGTAGGGACTCTGGAAACACCATATATTTT. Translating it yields CASSPRRDSGNTIYF.